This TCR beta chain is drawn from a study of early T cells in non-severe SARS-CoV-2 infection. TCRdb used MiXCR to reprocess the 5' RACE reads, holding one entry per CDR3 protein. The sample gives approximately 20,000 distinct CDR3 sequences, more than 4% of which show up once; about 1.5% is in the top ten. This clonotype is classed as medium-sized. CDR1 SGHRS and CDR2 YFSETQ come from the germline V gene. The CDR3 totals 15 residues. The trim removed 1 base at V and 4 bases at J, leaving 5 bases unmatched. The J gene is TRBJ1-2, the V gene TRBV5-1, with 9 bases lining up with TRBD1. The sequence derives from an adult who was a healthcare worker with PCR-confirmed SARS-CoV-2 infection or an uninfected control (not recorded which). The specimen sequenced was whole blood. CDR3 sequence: CASSLLAGQGYGYTF. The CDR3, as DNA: TGCGCCAGCAGCTTGCTGGCGGGACAGGGCTATGGCTACACCTTC.